The 6 T cell receptor beta chains in this list originate from one sample, sequenced in a study of blood T cell repertoires in COVID-19. Sequencing used immunoSEQ multiplex PCR; TCRdb keeps in-frame clones, though not all of them. The sample has 150,000 to 200,000 clones, just under 90% seen once; the top ten hold over 3.5%. Specimen: peripheral blood. Every receptor here comes from a man younger than 35 with active or convalescent COVID-19.

This clone was seen only once. This sequence joins TRBV28 and TRBJ1-1; D is unresolved. From germline, CDR1 is MDHEN and CDR2 SYDVKM. Trimming cost V 8 bases and J 4 bases, with 11 bases left between them. The CDR3 has 12 residues. CDR3 DNA sequence: TGTGCCAGCGATACTGGTCCCACTGAAGCTTTCTTT. As protein: CASDTGPTEAFF.

This chain connects TRBV7-2 to TRBJ1-2, with 7 bases identical to TRBD1. The CDR3 sequence is 15 residues long. Germline CDR1 reads SGHTA; CDR2 reads FQGNSA. Losses at the gene ends were 1 base for V and 4 bases for J; bases not matched to a gene: 6. CDR3 in amino acids: CASSLGQGFLYGYTF. The CDR3 bases are TGTGCCAGCAGCTTAGGACAGGGTTTTCTCTATGGCTACACCTTC.

V and J are TRBV9 and TRBJ1-2; perhaps TRBD1 as D (5 bases). Trimming took 3 bases from V and 0 from J, leaving 12 bases between them. The CDR3 consists of 15 residues. Germline V CDR1 and CDR2: SGDLS, YYNGEE. This CDR3 is CASSARDRANYGYTF. CDR3 nucleotides: TGTGCCAGCAGCGCACGAGACAGAGCTAACTATGGCTACACCTTC. Full variable domain (remainder filled in from reference TRBV9 and TRBJ1-2): DSGVTQTPKHLITATGQRVTLRCSPRSGDLSVYWYQQSLDQGLQFLIQYYNGEERAKGNILERFSAQQFPDLHSELNLSSLELGDSALYFCASSARDRANYGYTFGSGTRLTVV.

This chain connects TRBV29-1 to TRBJ2-1; tentatively, D is TRBD1 (5 bases). Germline lookup yields CDR1 SQVTM and CDR2 ANQGSEA. The CDR3 sequence is 12 residues long. CDR3 residues: CTADSDYNEQFF. The CDR3, as DNA: TGCACAGCCGACAGCGACTACAATGAGCAGTTCTTC.

CDR3 nucleotide sequence: TGCGCCAGCAGCTTGTTGCCTAGCGGCTCCTACGAGCAGTACTTC. Protein sequence: CASSLLPSGSYEQYF. The chain employs TRBV5-1 and TRBJ2-7; 7 bases are shared with TRBD2. CDR1 and CDR2 from the germline V gene are SGHRS and YFSETQ. The CDR3 loop spans 15 amino acids. The V and J ends lost 1 base and 0 bases, in that order; junction bases with no gene match: 4.

V gene TRBV11-2 combines with J gene TRBJ2-1; 7 bases align to TRBD1. The CDR3 spans 18 residues. V was clipped by 0 bases and J by 3 bases; unmatched bases: 11. Germline lookup yields CDR1 SGHAT and CDR2 FQNNGV. The CDR3 loop reads CASSLDERYTGDYNEQFF. DNA of the CDR3: TGTGCCAGCAGCTTAGACGAACGGTACACAGGGGACTACAATGAGCAGTTCTTC.